The 25 T cell receptor beta chains presented below share a single source sample, sequenced in a study of cytomegalovirus exposure and HLA in healthy donors. Repertoires were generated with immunoSEQ multiplex PCR, while TCRdb's copy carries only in-frame clones and drops some. Of about 310,000 clones listed, over 75% are singletons. Sequences were obtained from PBMCs. The source is a man aged 25-40 years in good health and CMV-seronegative.

This clone has only one observation. The CDR3 nucleotides read TGTGCCATCAGTCCAGACTATGGCTACACCTTC. Its translation: CAISPDYGYTF. The genes are TRBV10-3 and TRBJ1-2, with unresolved D. In germline, CDR1 is ENHRY, CDR2 SYGVKD. The CDR3 spans 11 residues. Trimming removed 5 bases at V and 3 bases at J, with 4 bases between.

This chain uses TRBV6-6 with TRBJ2-1; TRBD2 matches 10 bases. The V segment lost 5 bases and the J segment 6 bases; nucleotides outside the gene matches: 7. Looked up from germline, CDR1 is MNHNY and CDR2 is SVGAGI (reference sequence). The CDR3 loop spans 15 amino acids. CDR3 DNA sequence: TGTGCCAGCAGTGTTCTGGCTAGCGGGGGCAATGAGCAGTTCTTC. Its translation is CASSVLASGGNEQFF.

The V and J genes are TRBV7-2 and TRBJ2-3; unclear D gene. V gave up 0 bases and J gave up 2 bases, with 9 bases separating them. Germline V gene lookup returns CDR1 SGHTA and CDR2 FQGNSA. There are 15 residues in the CDR3. CDR3 nucleotides: TGTGCCAGCAGCTTAGCGAGCCAACCCACAGATACGCAGTATTTT. Translating it yields CASSLASQPTDTQYF.

The chain couples TRBV29-1 to TRBJ2-1, with 12 bases matching TRBD2. V was pared by 1 base and J by 7 bases, with 8 bases of the junction left unmatched. Germline loops: CDR1 SQVTM, CDR2 ANQGSEA. The CDR3 has 16 residues. DNA of the CDR3: TGCAGCGTTGAAGGACGGACTAGCGGGATTAGTAATGAGCAGTTCTTC. Amino acids: CSVEGRTSGISNEQFF.

This clone was counted a few times. The chain recombines TRBV21-1 with TRBJ1-5. TRBV21-1 counts as a pseudogene. CDR3 length: 15 amino acids. CDR3: CASSRAGVSNQPQHF. CDR3 sequence (DNA): TGTGCCAGCAGTCGAGCCGGGGTTAGCAATCAGCCCCAGCATTTT.

This clone occurred once. The chain carries TRBV13 and TRBJ2-7; D is uncertain. V shed 0 bases and J shed 3 bases, with 9 bases lying between them. The CDR3 is 14 amino acids. Germline loops: CDR1 PRHDT, CDR2 FYEKMQ (reference sequence). CDR3: CASSLGVTIYEQYF. CDR3 DNA: TGTGCCAGCAGCTTAGGCGTGACAATCTACGAGCAGTACTTC. The full variable domain, its missing parts supplied by reference TRBV13 and TRBJ2-7, is AAGVIQSPRHLIKEKRETATLKCYPIPRHDTVYWYQQGPGQDPQFLISFYEKMQSDKGSIPDRFSAQQFSDYHSELNMSSLELGDSALYFCASSLGVTIYEQYFGPGTRLTVT.

The gene calls are TRBV4-3 and TRBJ2-1; the match to TRBD2 covers 8 bases. This CDR3 region has 17 residues. Germline V gene sequence: CDR1 LGHNA, CDR2 YSLEER. Trimming took 1 base from V and 12 from J; bases not matched to a gene: 17. CDR3 DNA: TGCGCCAGCAGCCAAGTAAGCGGGGGCGACTTCGGGTATGGGCAGTTCTTC. Its protein is CASSQVSGGDFGYGQFF.

The gene calls are TRBV5-6 and TRBJ1-2; no reliable D call. V was pared by 0 bases and J by 4 bases, with 7 bases between. This CDR3 comprises 13 residues. Germline loops: CDR1 SGHDT, CDR2 YYEEEE. CDR3: CASSLVPVYGYTF. Here the CDR3 DNA reads TGTGCCAGCAGCTTGGTGCCGGTCTATGGCTACACCTTC.

V is TRBV19 and J is TRBJ1-2, with D hard to call. Between the trimmed V and J ends, which lost 4 bases and 0 bases, there was a span of 12 bases. CDR1 LNHDA and CDR2 SQIVND come from the germline V gene (reference sequence). The CDR3 extends over 15 amino acids. This chain's CDR3 is CASSTRRESNYGYTF. In nucleotides, the CDR3 is TGTGCCAGTAGTACAAGGAGGGAGTCTAACTATGGCTACACCTTC. Full variable domain (rest looked up from reference TRBV19 and TRBJ1-2): DGGITQSPKYLFRKEGQNVTLSCEQNLNHDAMYWYRQDPGQGLRLIYYSQIVNDFQKGDIAEGYSVSREKKESFPLTVTSAQKNPTAFYLCASSTRRESNYGYTFGSGTRLTVV.

The V call is TRBV7-9, the J call TRBJ2-5; 10 bases line up with TRBD1. CDR1 is SEHNR and CDR2 is FQNEAQ in the germline V gene (reference sequence). The J segment lost 5 bases and the V segment lost 6 bases, leaving 6 bases of the junction unmatched. This CDR3 has 14 amino acids. CDR3 nucleotides: TGTGCCAGCAGACCGGGGACAGGGGTGGAGACCCAGTACTTC. Translation gives CASRPGTGVETQYF.

This chain uses TRBV11-3 with TRBJ2-3, with a possible D match to TRBD2 (5 bases). CDR3 length equals 12 residues. V dropped 5 bases and J dropped 5 bases, with 8 bases sitting between them. Germline CDR1 is SGHNT and CDR2 is YENEEA. The CDR3 region is CASSGLLDTQYF. The CDR3, as DNA: TGTGCCAGCAGCGGACTGCTAGATACGCAGTATTTT.

V gene TRBV5-6 combines with J gene TRBJ2-3, with 8 bases that match TRBD2. Germline values: CDR1 SGHDT, CDR2 YYEEEE. The CDR3 sequence is 16 residues long. J was trimmed by 4 bases and V by 4 bases; bases with no gene match: 11. As DNA, the CDR3 is TGTGCCAGCAGCCCGGGGACTAGACGTTGGCCAGATACGCAGTATTTT. Its translation is CASSPGTRRWPDTQYF.

This clone was found a few times. The V gene is TRBV7-6, the J gene TRBJ1-2; D is possibly TRBD1 (6 bases). V gave up 5 bases and J gave up 4 bases, with 11 bases separating them. Germline CDR1 is SGHVS and CDR2 is FNYEAQ. There are 13 residues in the CDR3. The CDR3 here is CASSRGGSYGYTF. CDR3 DNA sequence: TGTGCCAGCAGCCGGGGGGGCTCCTATGGCTACACCTTC.

The chain carries TRBV25-1 and TRBJ2-5; perhaps TRBD1 as D (6 bases). The V end lost 5 bases, the J end lost 2 bases, and 15 bases lay between the germline ends. Germline loops: CDR1 MGHDK, CDR2 SYGVNS. This CDR3 region has 15 residues. CDR3 sequence reads: CASSSPDRKQETQYF. The CDR3 DNA is TGTGCCAGCAGTTCCCCCGACAGGAAACAAGAGACCCAGTACTTC.

The chain has TRBV5-5 and TRBJ1-5; tentatively, D is TRBD1 (5 bases). This CDR3 spans 14 amino acids. Per the germline V gene, CDR1 is SGHKS and CDR2 is YYEKEE (reference sequence). Trimming shortened V by 4 bases and J by 3 bases, and 11 bases separated the two germline ends. The CDR3 region is CASSIGQSNQPQHF. CDR3 bases: TGTGCCAGCAGCATCGGACAATCCAATCAGCCCCAGCATTTT.

The chain employs TRBV15 and TRBJ2-1; 7 bases align to TRBD1. After removal of 8 bases from V and 3 bases from J, the junction contained 7 bases not matched to a gene. Germline CDR1 is LNHNV and CDR2 is YYDKDF (reference sequence). The CDR3 spans 14 residues. The CDR3 is CATSGQDNYNEQFF. The CDR3 DNA is TGTGCCACCTCAGGACAGGACAACTACAATGAGCAGTTCTTC.

This clone came up once. The rearrangement uses TRBV19 and TRBJ1-2; D is uncertain. This CDR3 spans 14 amino acids. Germline V lookup: CDR1 LNHDA, CDR2 SQIVND (reference sequence). Trimming removed 7 bases from V and 0 bases from J, with 12 bases in between. The CDR3 here is CASNGRTTNYGYTF. CDR3 nucleotides: TGTGCCAGTAATGGCAGGACTACTAACTATGGCTACACCTTC.

This clone was picked up one time. This chain connects TRBV10-1 to TRBJ2-1; 9 nucleotides agree with TRBD2. This CDR3 contains 16 residues. After removal of 4 bases from V and 7 bases from J, the junction contained 11 bases not matched to a gene. Germline V gene sequence: CDR1 WNHNN, CDR2 SYGVQD (reference sequence). The CDR3 sequence: CASSGWTSDRRNEQFF. The CDR3, as DNA: TGCGCCAGCAGTGGGTGGACTAGCGATAGGCGGAATGAGCAGTTCTTC.

The rearrangement links TRBV6-6 to TRBJ1-2; the D is unclear. This CDR3 region has 12 residues. Germline V gene data show CDR1 as MNHNY and CDR2 as SVGAGI (reference sequence). The ends were cut back, 3 bases at V and 7 bases at J, with 9 bases in the middle. The CDR3 loop reads CASSYAERGYTF. The DNA of the CDR3 is TGTGCCAGCAGTTATGCCGAGCGTGGCTACACCTTC.

The chain links TRBV7-9 to TRBJ1-3; D unclear. The CDR3 spans 12 residues. Germline-derived CDR1 and CDR2 are SEHNR and FQNEAQ (reference sequence). V lost 3 bases to trimming and J lost 4 bases, with 4 bases between them. In DNA, the CDR3 is TGTGCCAGCAGCTTCTCCGGAAACACCATATATTTT. This gives the protein CASSFSGNTIYF.

The rearrangement links TRBV4-1 to TRBJ1-1; TRBD1 matches at 7 bases. The CDR3 runs to 14 residues. J gave up 3 bases and V 3 bases, and 4 bases lay outside the gene matches. Germline V gives CDR1 MGHRA, CDR2 YSYEKL. Here the CDR3 reads CASSHDREYTEAFF. The CDR3 DNA reads TGCGCCAGCAGCCATGACAGGGAGTACACTGAAGCTTTCTTT.

The gene calls are TRBV6-5 and TRBJ2-3; maybe TRBD2 (7 bases). Trimming took 7 bases from V and 5 from J, leaving 13 bases between them. CDR3 length equals 13 residues. Per germline, CDR1 MNHEY and CDR2 SVGAGI. The CDR3 loop is CASKRGAEDTQYF. For the CDR3, the DNA is TGTGCCAGCAAACGGGGGGCGGAAGATACGCAGTATTTT.

The chain has TRBV6-5 and TRBJ2-3, with TRBD2 matching 9 bases. The CDR3 has 14 residues. The V segment lost 6 bases and the J segment 7 bases; nucleotides outside the gene matches: 8. Germline V CDR1 and CDR2: MNHEY, SVGAGI. Here the CDR3 reads CASRKAGGGNTQYF. The CDR3 nucleotides are TGTGCCAGCAGAAAAGCGGGGGGCGGGAATACGCAGTATTTT.

V gene TRBV6-1 combines with J gene TRBJ1-6, with unresolved D. The CDR3 is 14 residues long. Per the germline V gene, CDR1 is MNHNS and CDR2 is SASEGT. V dropped 8 bases and J dropped 0 bases, with 8 bases sitting between them. The CDR3 region has the DNA TGTGCCAGCCTTGGGAGCTCCTATAATTCACCCCTCCACTTT. It yields the protein CASLGSSYNSPLHF.

The chain is built from TRBV27 and TRBJ1-6, with D possibly being TRBD1 (5 bases). Trimming left V 6 bases short and J 1 base short, with 13 bases between. The CDR3 consists of 16 residues. Germline values: CDR1 MNHEY, CDR2 SMNVEV (reference sequence). The DNA of the CDR3 is TGTGCCAGCAGGCCTCAGGGCTGGTCCTATAATTCACCCCTCCACTTT. Translation: CASRPQGWSYNSPLHF.